The present entry profiles one TCR beta chain with its context. The record originates from a study of technical replicates of blood from several donors. This CDR3 spans 15 amino acids. The trim removed 6 bases at V and 4 bases at J, leaving 8 bases unmatched. Germline V gene lookup returns CDR1 MNHEY and CDR2 SVGAGI. The data were produced by immunoSEQ multiplex PCR, yet TCRdb's version contains in-frame clones alone and is incomplete. The profile shows tens of thousands of clones, 70% to 90% of them singletons. This clonotype originated in a human donor in good health. Some clones in this sample may be carry-over from other donors' samples. Input material: PBMCs. The V and J genes are TRBV6-5 and TRBJ2-5; 10 bases align to TRBD2. DNA for the CDR3: TGTGCCAGCAGCCGACTAGCGGGTAAAGGAGAGACCCAGTACTTC. Amino acids: CASSRLAGKGETQYF.